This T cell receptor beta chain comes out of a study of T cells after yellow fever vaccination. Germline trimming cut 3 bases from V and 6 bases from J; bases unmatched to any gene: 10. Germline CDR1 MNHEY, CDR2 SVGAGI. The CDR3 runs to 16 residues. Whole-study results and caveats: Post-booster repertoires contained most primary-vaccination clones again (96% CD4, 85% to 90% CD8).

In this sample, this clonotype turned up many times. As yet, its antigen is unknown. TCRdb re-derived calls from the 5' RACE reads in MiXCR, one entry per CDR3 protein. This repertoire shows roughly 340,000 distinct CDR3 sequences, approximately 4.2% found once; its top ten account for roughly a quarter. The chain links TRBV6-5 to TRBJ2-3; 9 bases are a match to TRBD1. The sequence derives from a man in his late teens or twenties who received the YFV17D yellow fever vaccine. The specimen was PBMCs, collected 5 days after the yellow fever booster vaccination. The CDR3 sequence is CASSYSGQGIADTQYF. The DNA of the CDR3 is TGTGCCAGCAGTTATTCCGGACAGGGGATCGCGGATACGCAGTATTTT.